The following is a T cell receptor (beta chain) sequence with its context. Method: immunoSEQ multiplex PCR; TCRdb's copy keeps in-frame clones and lacks some. The repertoire has under 250,000 clones, around 90% of them found once; the top ten carry 2.5% to 4%. Enrolled through a virtual design, the participants were between about 18 and 89 years of age and came from 24 US areas. Within the 2 weeks before study entry, each person in the exposed group met a COVID-19 case. The sample originates from a study of blood T cell repertoires in COVID-19. Study information: Italy, Spain and the United States were the sources of the convalescent and acute COVID-19 samples. PBMCs, B-cell-depleted T cells, or T cells provided the cDNA or gDNA that made up the material.

CDR1 is MNHEY, CDR2 SMNVEV, per germline (reference sequence). V was clipped by 5 bases and J by 2 bases, with 9 bases between them. The CDR3 is 13 amino acids. Sequencing was performed on PBMCs or T cells enriched from blood (not recorded which). The chain uses TRBV27 and TRBJ1-1; no definite D call. The clonotype comes from a woman aged 40-49 years who had been exposed to COVID-19. In nucleotides, the CDR3 is TGTGCCAGCAGTACCCACAGCAACACTGAAGCTTTCTTT. This translates into CASSTHSNTEAFF.